This T cell receptor (beta chain) was recorded in a study of beta chain features in type 1 diabetes. Turning to this clone: Antigen unknown.

Study-wide points: Naive, central memory and regulatory TCRB repertoires appeared more similar among patients than healthy donors.

The sequenced template was cDNA made from the entire isolated RNA. Measured with immunoSEQ multiplex PCR; TCRdb has only the in-frame clones, and not every one. The sample lists around 160,000 clones; 40% to 60% were seen once. V was cut by 0 bases and J by 0 bases, with 9 bases left in between. The CDR3 spans 16 residues. In germline, CDR1 is SGHNT, CDR2 YYREEE (reference sequence). The receptor was derived from a young man in good health. This chain links TRBV5-4 with TRBJ2-2; perhaps TRBD1 as D (5 bases). Sequencing used Tregs from blood. CDR3 amino acids: CASSLAVGANTGELFF. CDR3 DNA: TGTGCCAGCAGCTTGGCGGTAGGGGCGAACACCGGGGAGCTGTTTTTT.